This T cell receptor beta chain was sequenced during a study of blood T cell repertoires in COVID-19. Across the whole study: Both acute and convalescent COVID-19 samples were obtained from the United States, Italy and Spain. Sample material is recorded as cDNA or gDNA derived from T cells, B-cell-depleted T cells, or PBMCs.

Losses at the gene ends were 6 bases for V and 3 bases for J; bases not matched to a gene: 13. This CDR3 is 16 amino acids long. CDR1 and CDR2 from the germline V gene are WSHSY and SAAADI. Data came from immunoSEQ multiplex PCR; TCRdb stores just in-frame clones and leaves some out. The repertoire consists of hundreds of thousands of clones, with 65% to 90% occurring once and the leading ten covering 13%. The chain recombines TRBV10-2 with TRBJ1-1; 7 positions agree with TRBD1. The sample was peripheral blood. The source of this sequence is a human donor in a cohort sampled during active COVID-19. CDR3 region: CASRRATTGTDTEAFF. CDR3 in DNA: TGCGCCAGCAGGAGGGCTACTACAGGGACAGACACTGAAGCTTTCTTT.